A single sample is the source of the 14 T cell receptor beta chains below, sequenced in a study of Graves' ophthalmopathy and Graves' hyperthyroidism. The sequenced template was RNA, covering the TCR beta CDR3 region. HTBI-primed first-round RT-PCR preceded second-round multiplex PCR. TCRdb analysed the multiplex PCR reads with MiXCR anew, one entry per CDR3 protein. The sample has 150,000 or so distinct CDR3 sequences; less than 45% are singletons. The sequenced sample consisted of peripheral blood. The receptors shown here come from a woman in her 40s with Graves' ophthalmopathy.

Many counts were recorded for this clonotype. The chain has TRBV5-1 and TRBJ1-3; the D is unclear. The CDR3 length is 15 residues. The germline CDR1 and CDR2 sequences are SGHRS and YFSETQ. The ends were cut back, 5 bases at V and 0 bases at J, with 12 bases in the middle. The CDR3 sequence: CASRPNTFSGNTIYF. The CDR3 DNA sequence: TGCGCCAGCAGACCTAATACCTTCTCTGGAAACACCATATATTTT.

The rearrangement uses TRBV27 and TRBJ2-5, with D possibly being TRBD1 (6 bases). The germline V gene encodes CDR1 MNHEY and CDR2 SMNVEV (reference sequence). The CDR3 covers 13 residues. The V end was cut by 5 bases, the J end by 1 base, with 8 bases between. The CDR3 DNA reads TGTGCCAGCAGTGCAGGGGCCCAAGAGACCCAGTACTTC. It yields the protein CASSAGAQETQYF.

The CDR3: CASSYQSSYNSPLHF. CDR3 DNA sequence: TGTGCCAGCAGTTACCAGAGCTCCTATAATTCACCCCTCCACTTT. The chain employs TRBV6-2 or TRBV6-3 and TRBJ1-6; D is uncertain. CDR3 length: 15 residues. Deletions cut 2 bases from V and 0 bases from J, with 5 bases between. CDR1 and CDR2 (germline): MNHEY, SVGEGT.

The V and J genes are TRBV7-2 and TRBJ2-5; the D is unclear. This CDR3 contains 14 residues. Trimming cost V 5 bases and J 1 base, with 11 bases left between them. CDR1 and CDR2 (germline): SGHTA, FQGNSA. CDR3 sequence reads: CASSRRPPQETQYF. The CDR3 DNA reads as TGTGCCAGCAGCCGAAGGCCTCCCCAAGAGACCCAGTACTTC.

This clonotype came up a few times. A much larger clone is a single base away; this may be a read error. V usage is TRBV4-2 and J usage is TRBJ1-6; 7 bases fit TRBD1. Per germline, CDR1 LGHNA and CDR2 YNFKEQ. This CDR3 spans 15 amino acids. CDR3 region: CASSQDAGGNSSLHF. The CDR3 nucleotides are TGTGCCAGCAGCCAAGATGCAGGGGGTAATTCATCCCTCCACTTT.

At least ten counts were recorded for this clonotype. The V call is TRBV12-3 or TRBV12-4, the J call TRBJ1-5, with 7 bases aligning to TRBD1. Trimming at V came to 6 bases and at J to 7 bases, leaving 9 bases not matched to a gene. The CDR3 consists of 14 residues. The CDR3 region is CASRPTGVGQPQHF. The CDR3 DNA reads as TGTGCCAGCAGGCCAACAGGGGTAGGGCAGCCCCAGCATTTT.

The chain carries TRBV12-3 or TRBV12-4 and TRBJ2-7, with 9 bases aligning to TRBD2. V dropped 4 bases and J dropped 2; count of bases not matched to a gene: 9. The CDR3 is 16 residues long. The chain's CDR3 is CASSYPTASGTYEQYF. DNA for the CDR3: TGTGCCAGCAGTTACCCTACAGCTAGCGGGACCTACGAGCAGTACTTC.

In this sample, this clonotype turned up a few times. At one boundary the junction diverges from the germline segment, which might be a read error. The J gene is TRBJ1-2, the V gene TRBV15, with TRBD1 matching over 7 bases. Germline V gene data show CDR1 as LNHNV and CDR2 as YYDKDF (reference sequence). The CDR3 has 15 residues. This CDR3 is CATSRDPDNRDRLNF. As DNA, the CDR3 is TGTGCCACCAGCAGAGACCCAGACAACCGGGACAGACTAAACTTC.

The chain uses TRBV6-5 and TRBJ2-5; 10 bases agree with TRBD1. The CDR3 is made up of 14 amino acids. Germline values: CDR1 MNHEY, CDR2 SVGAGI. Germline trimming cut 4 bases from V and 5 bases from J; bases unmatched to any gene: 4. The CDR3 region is CASSSRTGGETQYF. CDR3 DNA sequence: TGTGCCAGCAGTTCCCGGACAGGGGGGGAGACCCAGTACTTC.

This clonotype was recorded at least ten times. DNA for the CDR3: TGTGCCAGCAGTGAAGCTCTCCGCGGACTAGCGGGGTTCGACGAGCAGTACTTC. Amino acids: CASSEALRGLAGFDEQYF. The chain employs TRBV2 and TRBJ2-7; 12 positions match TRBD2. V shed 0 bases and J 5 bases; nucleotides not matched to a gene: 11. Germline-derived CDR1 and CDR2 are SNHLY and FYNNEI. This CDR3 has 18 residues. The full variable domain, its missing parts supplied by reference TRBV2 and TRBJ2-7, is EPEVTQTPSHQVTQMGQEVILRCVPISNHLYFYWYRQILGQKVEFLVSFYNNEISEKSEIFDDQFSVERPDGSNFTLKIRSTKLEDSAMYFCASSEALRGLAGFDEQYFGPGTRLTVT.

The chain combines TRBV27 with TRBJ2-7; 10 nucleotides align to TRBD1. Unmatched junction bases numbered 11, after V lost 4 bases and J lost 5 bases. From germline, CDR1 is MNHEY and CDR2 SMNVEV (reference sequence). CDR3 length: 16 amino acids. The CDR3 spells CASSYASGTGVHEQYF. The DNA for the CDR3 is TGTGCCAGCAGTTATGCCTCCGGGACAGGGGTTCACGAGCAGTACTTC.

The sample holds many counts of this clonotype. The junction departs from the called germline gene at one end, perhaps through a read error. For the CDR3, the DNA is TGTGCCAGCAGTTACTCGCGATATCAGCCCCGGCATTTT. Protein product: CASSYSRYQPRHF. The chain joins TRBV6-2 or TRBV6-3 to TRBJ1-5; D is ambiguous. This CDR3 has 13 amino acids. Germline CDR1 MNHEY, CDR2 SVGEGT.

This chain's CDR3 is CASSIGELAYQPQHF. Here the CDR3 DNA reads TGTGCCAGTAGTATAGGGGAACTTGCCTATCAGCCCCAGCATTTT. The chain employs TRBV19 and TRBJ1-5, with no clear D. Trimming left V 1 base short and J 5 bases short, with 12 bases between. Germline V CDR1 and CDR2: LNHDA, SQIVND (reference sequence). The CDR3 has 15 residues. Looking up the rest from reference TRBV19 and TRBJ1-5 gives the full variable domain: DGGITQSPKYLFRKEGQNVTLSCEQNLNHDAMYWYRQDPGQGLRLIYYSQIVNDFQKGDIAEGYSVSREKKESFPLTVTSAQKNPTAFYLCASSIGELAYQPQHFGDGTRLSIL.

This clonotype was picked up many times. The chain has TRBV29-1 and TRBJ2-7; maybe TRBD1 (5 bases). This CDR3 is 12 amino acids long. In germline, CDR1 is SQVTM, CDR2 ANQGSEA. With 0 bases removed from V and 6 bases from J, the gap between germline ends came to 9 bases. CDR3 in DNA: TGCAGCGTTGAAGACAGGGTGGGCGAGCAGTACTTC. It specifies CSVEDRVGEQYF.